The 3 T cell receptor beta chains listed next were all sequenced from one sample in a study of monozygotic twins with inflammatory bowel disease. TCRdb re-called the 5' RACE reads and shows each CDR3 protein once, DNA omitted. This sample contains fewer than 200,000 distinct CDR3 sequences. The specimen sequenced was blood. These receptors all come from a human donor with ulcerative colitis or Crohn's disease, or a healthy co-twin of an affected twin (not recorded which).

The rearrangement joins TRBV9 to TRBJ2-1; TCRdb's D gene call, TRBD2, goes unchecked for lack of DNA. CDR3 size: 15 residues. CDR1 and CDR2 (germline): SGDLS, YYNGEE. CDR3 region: CASSVGGGVYNEQFF.

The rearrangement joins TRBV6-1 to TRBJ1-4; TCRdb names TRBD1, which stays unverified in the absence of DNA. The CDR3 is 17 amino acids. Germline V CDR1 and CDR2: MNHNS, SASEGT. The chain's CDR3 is CASSGQGARATNEKLFF.

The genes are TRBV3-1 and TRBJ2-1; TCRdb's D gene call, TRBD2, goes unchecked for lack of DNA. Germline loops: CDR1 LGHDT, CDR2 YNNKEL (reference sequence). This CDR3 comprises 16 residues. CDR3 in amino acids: CASSQGLAAASDEQFF.